This T cell receptor beta chain came from a study of blood T cell repertoires in COVID-19 (TCRdb year 2020). For the wider study: Samples covering the acute and convalescent phases of COVID-19 were provided by collaborators in the United States, Italy and Spain. The dataset comprised deeply sampled blood TCRbeta repertoires from subjects exposed to, actively infected with, or recovered from COVID-19. Samples were obtained from the ongoing ImmuneRACE study (first 160 participants) and from 1,200 or so subjects provided by 6 global collaborators. The repertoires were released in a freely available public database intended as a resource for research on the immune response to SARS-CoV-2. Where available, HLA class I and class II types were obtained from metadata supplied by the sample provider rather than from assay-based typing. Sample metadata almost always included a de-identified subject ID, COVID-19 status, age in years and sex. The material from the prospective study consisted of cDNA or gDNA derived from T cells, B-cell-depleted T cells, or PBMCs.

For this clone: Its antigen has not been determined. The record has no base qualities; no much larger clone is one base away.

TCRbeta CDR3 regions were amplified from genomic DNA by means of the immunoSEQ Assay, a bias-controlled multiplex PCR. The original methods were these. Nucleated cell counts per sample were estimated from amplification of reference gene primers within the assay. To quantify the absolute abundance of each unique TCRbeta CDR3 rearrangement, sequence reads were collapsed and filtered. For each sample, productive Simpson clonality was calculated by taking the square root of Simpson's diversity index across productive rearrangements. TCRdb carries this immuneACCESS record with in-frame sequences only. Its versions omit some clonotypes, under half of them owing to an unresolved V gene in the studies checked, with the rest unexplained. D and trimming come from the DNA, and the V and J calls and clone size come from that table. The sample table records roughly 86,000 clones; about four fifths of these occur just once. The leading ten clones occupy 2% to 2.5% of the sample.

Points the paper makes about the study in general: Clinical and demographic metadata were provided uncurated, with the amount varying by source and participant.

Whole blood was collected in K2EDTA tubes by collaborating institutions according to the institutions' own protocols. For TCRbeta analysis, collaborators shipped samples in one of three forms: frozen whole blood, isolated PBMCs, or DNA extracted from either of those sample types. The TCR sequence derives from a woman aged 70 to 79 with acute or convalescent COVID-19. The material sequenced was peripheral blood.

Here is the DNA: TGTGCCAGCAGTTCGCGGACTCCCGGGGTGGAAAAACTGTTTTTT. Its coded protein is CASSSRTPGVEKLFF. The sequence is built from TRBV28 and TRBJ1-4; no D segment can be confidently identified. The CDR3 starts with the cysteine, ends with the phenylalanine, and has 15 residues. Only CDR3 DNA remains: 45 bases, in frame from the first base. Trimming takes 4 bases from V and 8 bases from J, and the germline ends sit 17 bases apart. As encoded in the germline V gene, CDR1 is MDHEN while CDR2 is SYDVKM.